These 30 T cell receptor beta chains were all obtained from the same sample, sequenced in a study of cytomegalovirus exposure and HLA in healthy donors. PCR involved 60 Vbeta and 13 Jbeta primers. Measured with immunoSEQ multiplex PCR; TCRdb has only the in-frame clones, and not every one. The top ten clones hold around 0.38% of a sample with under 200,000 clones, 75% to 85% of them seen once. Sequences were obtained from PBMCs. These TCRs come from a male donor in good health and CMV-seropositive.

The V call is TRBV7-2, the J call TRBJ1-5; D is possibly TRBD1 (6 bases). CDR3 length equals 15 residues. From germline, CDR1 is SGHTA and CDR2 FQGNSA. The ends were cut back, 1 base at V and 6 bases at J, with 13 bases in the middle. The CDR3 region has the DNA TGTGCCAGCAGCTTAGACTCTGGGGGCTCTCAGCCCCAGCATTTT. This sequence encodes CASSLDSGGSQPQHF.

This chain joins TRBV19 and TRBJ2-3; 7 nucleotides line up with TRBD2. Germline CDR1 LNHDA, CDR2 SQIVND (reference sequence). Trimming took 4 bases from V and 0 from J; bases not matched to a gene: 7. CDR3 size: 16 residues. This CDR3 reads CASSTPTSTSTDTQYF. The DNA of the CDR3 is TGTGCCAGTAGTACCCCGACTAGCACTAGCACAGATACGCAGTATTTT. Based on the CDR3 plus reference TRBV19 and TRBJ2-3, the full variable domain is DGGITQSPKYLFRKEGQNVTLSCEQNLNHDAMYWYRQDPGQGLRLIYYSQIVNDFQKGDIAEGYSVSREKKESFPLTVTSAQKNPTAFYLCASSTPTSTSTDTQYFGPGTRLTVL.

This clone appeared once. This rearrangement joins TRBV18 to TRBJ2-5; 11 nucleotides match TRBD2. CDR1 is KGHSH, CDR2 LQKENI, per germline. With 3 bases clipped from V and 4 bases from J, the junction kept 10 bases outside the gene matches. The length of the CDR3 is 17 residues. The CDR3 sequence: CASSPPTGLAGGETQYF. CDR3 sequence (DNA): TGTGCCAGCTCACCCCCTACCGGACTAGCGGGCGGAGAGACCCAGTACTTC.

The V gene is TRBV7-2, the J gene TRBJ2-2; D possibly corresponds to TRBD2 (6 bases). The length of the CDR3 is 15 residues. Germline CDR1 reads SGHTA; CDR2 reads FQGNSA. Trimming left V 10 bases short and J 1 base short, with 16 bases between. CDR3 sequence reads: CATGGRQMNTGELFF. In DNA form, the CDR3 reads TGTGCCACCGGGGGAAGGCAGATGAACACCGGGGAGCTGTTTTTT.

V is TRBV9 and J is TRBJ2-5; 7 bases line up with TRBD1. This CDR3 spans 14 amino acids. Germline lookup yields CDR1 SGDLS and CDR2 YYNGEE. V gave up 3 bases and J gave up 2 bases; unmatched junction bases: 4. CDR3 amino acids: CASSGDRVQETQYF. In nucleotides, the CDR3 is TGTGCCAGCAGCGGAGACAGGGTGCAAGAGACCCAGTACTTC.

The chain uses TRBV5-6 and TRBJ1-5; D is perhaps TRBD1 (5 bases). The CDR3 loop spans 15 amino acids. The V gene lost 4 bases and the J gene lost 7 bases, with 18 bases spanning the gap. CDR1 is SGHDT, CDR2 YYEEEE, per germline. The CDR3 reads CASSLGRGRQQPQHF. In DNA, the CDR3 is TGTGCCAGCAGCCTGGGGCGCGGGAGGCAGCAGCCCCAGCATTTT.

The CDR3 DNA reads TGTGCCATCAGACCCGGGACAGGAAATTCACCCCTCCACTTT. Translating gives CAIRPGTGNSPLHF. This sequence joins TRBV10-3 and TRBJ1-6, with 8 bases that match TRBD1. Germline V gives CDR1 ENHRY, CDR2 SYGVKD. The V gene end was trimmed by 6 bases and the J gene end by 7 bases; junction bases not matched to a gene: 5. The CDR3 length is 14 residues.

CDR3 loop: CAWTGRQGARTEAFF. The CDR3 nucleotides read TGTGCCTGGACTGGCCGACAGGGGGCGCGGACTGAAGCTTTCTTT. The chain recombines TRBV30 with TRBJ1-1; TRBD1 matches 10 bases. CDR1 GTSNPN and CDR2 SVGIG come from the germline V gene (reference sequence). J gave up 5 bases and V 4 bases, and 10 bases lay outside the gene matches. CDR3 length equals 15 residues.

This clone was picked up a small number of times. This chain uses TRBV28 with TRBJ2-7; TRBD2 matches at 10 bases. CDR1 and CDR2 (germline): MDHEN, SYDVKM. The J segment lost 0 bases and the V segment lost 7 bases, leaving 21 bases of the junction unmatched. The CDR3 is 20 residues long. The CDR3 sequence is CASNSRWASGRGDGSYEQYF. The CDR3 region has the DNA TGTGCCAGCAACTCCCGTTGGGCTAGCGGGAGAGGGGACGGCTCCTACGAGCAGTACTTC.

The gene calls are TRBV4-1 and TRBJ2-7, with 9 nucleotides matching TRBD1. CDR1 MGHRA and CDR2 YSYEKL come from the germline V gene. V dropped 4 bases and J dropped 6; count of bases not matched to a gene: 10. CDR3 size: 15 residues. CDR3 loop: CASSPSGTGFSEQYF. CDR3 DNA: TGCGCCAGCAGCCCAAGCGGGACAGGGTTCTCCGAGCAGTACTTC.

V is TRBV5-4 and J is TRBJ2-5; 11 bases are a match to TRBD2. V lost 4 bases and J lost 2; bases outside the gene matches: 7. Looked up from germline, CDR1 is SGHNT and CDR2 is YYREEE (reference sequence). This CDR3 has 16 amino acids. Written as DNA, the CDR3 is TGTGCCAGCAGCCTTGGACTAGCGGGCCCGCAAGAGACCCAGTACTTC. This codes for CASSLGLAGPQETQYF.

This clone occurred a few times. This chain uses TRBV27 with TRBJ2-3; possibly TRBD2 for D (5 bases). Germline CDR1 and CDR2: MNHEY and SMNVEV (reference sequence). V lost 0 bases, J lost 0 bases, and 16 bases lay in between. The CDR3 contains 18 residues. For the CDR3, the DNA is TGTGCCAGCAGTTTATCGCCAAACACGGGGTGGAGCACAGATACGCAGTATTTT. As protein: CASSLSPNTGWSTDTQYF.

The DNA of the CDR3 is TGTGCCAGTAGGGAAGGGGCAATTGAAGTAAATGGCTACACCTTC. Amino acid sequence: CASREGAIEVNGYTF. The chain couples TRBV19 to TRBJ1-2; D might be TRBD1 (5 bases). Trimming stripped 6 bases from V and 6 bases from J, with 20 bases between. This CDR3 is built from 15 residues. Germline loops: CDR1 LNHDA, CDR2 SQIVND (reference sequence).

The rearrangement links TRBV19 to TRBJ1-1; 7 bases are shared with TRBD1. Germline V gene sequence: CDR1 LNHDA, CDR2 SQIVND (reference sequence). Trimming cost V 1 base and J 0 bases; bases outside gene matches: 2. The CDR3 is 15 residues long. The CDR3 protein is CASSIAQGVNTEAFF. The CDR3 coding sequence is TGTGCCAGTAGTATAGCCCAGGGGGTGAACACTGAAGCTTTCTTT.

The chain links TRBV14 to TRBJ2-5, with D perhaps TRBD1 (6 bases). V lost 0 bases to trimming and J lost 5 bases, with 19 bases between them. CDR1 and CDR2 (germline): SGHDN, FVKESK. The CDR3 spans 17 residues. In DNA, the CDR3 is TGTGCCAGCAGCCAAGACTGGCTGACAGGACGTGGGGAGACCCAGTACTTC. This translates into CASSQDWLTGRGETQYF.

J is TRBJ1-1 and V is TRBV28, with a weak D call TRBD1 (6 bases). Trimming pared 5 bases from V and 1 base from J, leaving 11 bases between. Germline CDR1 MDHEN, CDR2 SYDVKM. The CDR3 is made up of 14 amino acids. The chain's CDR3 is CASSATTGNTEAFF. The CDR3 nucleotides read TGTGCCAGCAGTGCGACGACAGGGAACACTGAAGCTTTCTTT.

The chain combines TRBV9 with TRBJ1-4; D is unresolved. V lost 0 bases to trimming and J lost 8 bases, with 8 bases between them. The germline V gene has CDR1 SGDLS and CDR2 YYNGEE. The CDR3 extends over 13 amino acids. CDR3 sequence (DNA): TGTGCCAGCAGCGTAGGTCAACGGGAAAAACTGTTTTTT. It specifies CASSVGQREKLFF.

The CDR3 is CASSSRDRVHEQYF. CDR3 coding DNA: TGTGCCAGCAGCAGCCGGGACAGGGTTCACGAGCAGTACTTC. The chain is built from TRBV7-9 and TRBJ2-7; 9 bases align to TRBD1. The trim removed 5 bases at V and 5 bases at J, leaving 7 bases unmatched. This CDR3 has 14 residues. CDR1 SEHNR and CDR2 FQNEAQ come from the germline V gene (reference sequence). The variable domain in full, completed from reference TRBV7-9 and TRBJ2-7, reads DTGVSQNPRHKITKRGQNVTFRCDPISEHNRLYWYRQTLGQGPEFLTYFQNEAQLEKSRLLSDRFSAERPKGSFSTLEIQRTEQGDSAMYLCASSSRDRVHEQYFGPGTRLTVT.

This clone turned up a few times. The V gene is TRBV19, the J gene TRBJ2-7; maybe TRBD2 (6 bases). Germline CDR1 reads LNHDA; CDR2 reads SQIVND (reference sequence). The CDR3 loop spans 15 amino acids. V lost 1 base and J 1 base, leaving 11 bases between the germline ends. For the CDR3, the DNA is TGTGCCAGTAGTATAGCGGGGGTTCTGTCCTACGAGCAGTACTTC. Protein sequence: CASSIAGVLSYEQYF.

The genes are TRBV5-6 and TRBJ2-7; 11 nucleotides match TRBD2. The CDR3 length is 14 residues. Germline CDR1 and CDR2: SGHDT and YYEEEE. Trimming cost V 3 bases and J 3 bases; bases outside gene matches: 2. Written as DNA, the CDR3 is TGTGCCAGCAGCTGGACTAGCGGGTTCTACGAGCAGTACTTC. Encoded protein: CASSWTSGFYEQYF.

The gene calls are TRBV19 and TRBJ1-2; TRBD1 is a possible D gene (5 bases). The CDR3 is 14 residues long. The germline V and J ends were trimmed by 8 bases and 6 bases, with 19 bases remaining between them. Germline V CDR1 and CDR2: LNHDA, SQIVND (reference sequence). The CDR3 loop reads CASDSGNRVHGYTF. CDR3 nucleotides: TGTGCCAGTGATTCAGGGAATCGGGTCCATGGCTACACCTTC.

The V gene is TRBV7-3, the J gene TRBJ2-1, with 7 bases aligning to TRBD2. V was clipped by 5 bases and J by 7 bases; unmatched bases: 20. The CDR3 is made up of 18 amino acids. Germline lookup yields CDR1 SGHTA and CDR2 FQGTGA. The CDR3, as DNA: TGTGCCAGCAGCCCCCAGCGGGAAGGGTCCCGATCCTTGAATGAGCAGTTCTTC. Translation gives CASSPQREGSRSLNEQFF. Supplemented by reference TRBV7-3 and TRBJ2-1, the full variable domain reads GAGVSQTPSNKVTEKGKYVELRCDPISGHTALYWYRQSLGQGPEFLIYFQGTGAADDSGLPNDRFFAVRPEGSVSTLKIQRTERGDSAVYLCASSPQREGSRSLNEQFFGPGTRLTVL.

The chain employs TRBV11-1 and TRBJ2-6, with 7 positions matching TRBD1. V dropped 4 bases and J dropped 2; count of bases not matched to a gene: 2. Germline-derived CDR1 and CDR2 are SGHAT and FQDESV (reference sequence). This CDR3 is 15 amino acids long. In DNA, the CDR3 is TGTGCCAGCAGCTCCGGACAGGCTGGGGCCAACGTCCTGACTTTC. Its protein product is CASSSGQAGANVLTF.

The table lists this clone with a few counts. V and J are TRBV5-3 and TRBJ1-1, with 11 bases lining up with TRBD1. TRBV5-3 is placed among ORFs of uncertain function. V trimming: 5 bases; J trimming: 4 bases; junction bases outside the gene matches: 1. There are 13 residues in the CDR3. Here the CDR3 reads CARRGTGGTEAFF. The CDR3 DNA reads TGTGCCAGAAGGGGGACAGGGGGCACTGAAGCTTTCTTT.

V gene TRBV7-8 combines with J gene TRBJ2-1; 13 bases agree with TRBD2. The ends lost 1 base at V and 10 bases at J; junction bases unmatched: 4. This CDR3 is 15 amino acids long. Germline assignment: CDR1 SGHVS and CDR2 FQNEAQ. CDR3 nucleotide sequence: TGTGCCAGCAGCTTAGAAAGACTAGCGGGAGGAGAGCAGTTCTTC. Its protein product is CASSLERLAGGEQFF.

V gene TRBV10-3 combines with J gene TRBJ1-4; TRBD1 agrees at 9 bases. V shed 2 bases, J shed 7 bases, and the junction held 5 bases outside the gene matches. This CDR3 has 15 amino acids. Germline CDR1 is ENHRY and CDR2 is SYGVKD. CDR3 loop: CAISEGGTGREKLFF. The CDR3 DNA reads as TGTGCCATCAGTGAGGGGGGGACAGGGCGTGAAAAACTGTTTTTT.

CDR3 sequence: CASSPRTGSANYGYTF. The DNA for the CDR3 is TGTGCCAGCAGCCCAAGGACAGGGTCAGCTAACTATGGCTACACCTTC. V usage is TRBV5-4 and J usage is TRBJ1-2; 8 nucleotides line up with TRBD1. The CDR3 consists of 16 residues. With 4 bases clipped from V and 0 bases from J, the junction kept 8 bases outside the gene matches. The germline V gene encodes CDR1 SGHNT and CDR2 YYREEE (reference sequence).

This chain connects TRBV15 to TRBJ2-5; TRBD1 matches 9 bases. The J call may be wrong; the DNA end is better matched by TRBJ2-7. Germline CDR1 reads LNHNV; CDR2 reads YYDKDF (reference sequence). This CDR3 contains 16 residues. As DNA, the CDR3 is TGTGCCACCAGCAGAGACGGGACAGGGAAAACCTACGAGCAGTACTTC. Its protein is CATSRDGTGKTYEQYF.

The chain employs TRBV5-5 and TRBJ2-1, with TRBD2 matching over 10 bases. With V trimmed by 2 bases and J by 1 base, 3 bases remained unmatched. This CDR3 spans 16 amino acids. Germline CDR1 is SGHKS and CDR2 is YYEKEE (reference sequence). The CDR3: CASSLNSGRSYNEQFF. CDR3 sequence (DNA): TGTGCCAGCAGCTTAAATAGCGGGAGGTCCTACAATGAGCAGTTCTTC.

CDR3 sequence: CAISDPGTRAYEQYF. As DNA, the CDR3 is TGTGCCATCAGTGACCCCGGGACTAGAGCGTACGAGCAGTACTTC. The rearrangement uses TRBV10-3 and TRBJ2-7; 8 nucleotides match TRBD2. From germline, CDR1 is ENHRY and CDR2 SYGVKD. V shed 3 bases and J 4 bases; nucleotides not matched to a gene: 8. This CDR3 spans 15 amino acids.